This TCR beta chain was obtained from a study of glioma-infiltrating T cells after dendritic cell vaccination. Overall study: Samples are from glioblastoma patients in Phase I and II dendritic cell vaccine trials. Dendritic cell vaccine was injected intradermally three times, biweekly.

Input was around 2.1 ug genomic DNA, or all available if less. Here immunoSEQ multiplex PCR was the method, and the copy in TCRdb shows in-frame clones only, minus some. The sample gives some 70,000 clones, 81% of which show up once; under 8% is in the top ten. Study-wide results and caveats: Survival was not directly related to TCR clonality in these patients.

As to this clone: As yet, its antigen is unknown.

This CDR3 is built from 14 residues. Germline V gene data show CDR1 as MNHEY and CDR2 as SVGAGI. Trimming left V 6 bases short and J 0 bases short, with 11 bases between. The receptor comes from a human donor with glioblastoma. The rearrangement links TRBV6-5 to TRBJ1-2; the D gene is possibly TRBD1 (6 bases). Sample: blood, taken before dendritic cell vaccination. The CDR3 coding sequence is TGTGCCAGCAGCCGAGACAGGTCTAACTATGGCTACACCTTC. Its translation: CASSRDRSNYGYTF.